These 28 T cell receptor beta chains were sequenced from one sample in a study of shared clonotypes between healthy human individuals. Sequencing used immunoSEQ multiplex PCR; TCRdb keeps in-frame clones, though not all of them. The sample has about 1 million clones; about 75% are singletons. The source material was memory CD4+ T cells sorted from blood. Sample subset: CD45RA-negative fraction. Receptor source: a man aged 18 to 30 in good health.

The chain uses TRBV11-2 and TRBJ2-1; 14 bases align to TRBD2. CDR3 size: 16 residues. With V trimmed by 6 bases and J by 2 bases, 3 bases remained unmatched. Germline assignment: CDR1 SGHAT and CDR2 FQNNGV. The CDR3 DNA follows: TGTGCCAGCAGGGGGACTAGCGGGAGTGCCTACAATGAGCAGTTCTTC. Its translation is CASRGTSGSAYNEQFF.

In its sample, this clone was seen a few times. Different DNA sequences within this sample yield the same CDR3. This chain links TRBV6-5 with TRBJ2-7, with 9 bases that match TRBD1. The CDR3 length is 14 residues. J lost 0 bases, V lost 6 bases, and 3 bases had no gene match. Germline V gives CDR1 MNHEY, CDR2 SVGAGI. The CDR3, as DNA: TGTGCCAGCAGGCGGACAGGGGACTCCTACGAGCAGTACTTC. Encoded protein: CASRRTGDSYEQYF.

The chain uses TRBV6-6 and TRBJ2-7; no reliable D call. CDR1 and CDR2 from the germline V gene are MNHNY and SVGAGI (reference sequence). The V and J ends lost 4 bases and 0 bases respectively, with 10 bases between them. This CDR3 is 14 amino acids long. The CDR3 region has the DNA TGTGCCAGCAGTTCCCTTATCGTCTCCTACGAGCAGTACTTC. Residues: CASSSLIVSYEQYF.

This clone was detected once. Additional DNA sequences in this sample encode the identical CDR3. The V call is TRBV6-6, the J call TRBJ2-3; D ambiguous. This CDR3 spans 11 amino acids. The V and J ends lost 4 bases and 5 bases respectively, with 4 bases between them. Germline-derived CDR1 and CDR2 are MNHNY and SVGAGI (reference sequence). The CDR3 DNA sequence: TGTGCCAGCAGTTCGGTAGATACGCAGTATTTT. Amino acid sequence: CASSSVDTQYF.

The rearrangement links TRBV28 to TRBJ1-3; no firm D call. Trimming pared 6 bases from V and 0 bases from J, leaving 15 bases between. The CDR3 is 16 amino acids. Germline values: CDR1 MDHEN, CDR2 SYDVKM. The CDR3 coding sequence is TGTGCCAGCAGAACGCATCAGGTCCTCTCTGGAAACACCATATATTTT. It translates to CASRTHQVLSGNTIYF.

The V call is TRBV19, the J call TRBJ1-1, with TRBD1 as a possible D gene (5 bases). Germline V gene lookup returns CDR1 LNHDA and CDR2 SQIVND (reference sequence). The CDR3 is made up of 15 amino acids. The V and J ends lost 7 bases and 4 bases respectively, with 19 bases between them. The DNA for the CDR3 is TGTGCCAGTACCCACGGGGCACAAGGGAGCACTGAAGCTTTCTTT. As protein: CASTHGAQGSTEAFF.

This chain connects TRBV5-1 to TRBJ2-7; no clear D gene. This CDR3 region has 16 residues. CDR1 and CDR2 from the germline V gene are SGHRS and YFSETQ. The V and J ends lost 6 bases and 2 bases respectively, with 21 bases between them. The CDR3 region has the DNA TGCGCCAGCAAGGCGAATGGTGAAGTCAGGACCTACGAGCAGTACTTC. Its protein is CASKANGEVRTYEQYF.

This clone was counted between two and nine times. The sample carries other DNA sequences with the same CDR3. V is TRBV10-1 and J is TRBJ1-3; D not resolved. The CDR3 runs 14 residues. V was pared by 3 bases and J by 3 bases, with 9 bases between. Germline values: CDR1 WNHNN, CDR2 SYGVQD (reference sequence). The CDR3 DNA is TGCGCCAGCAGTGAATCTGGGGTTGGAAACACCATATATTTT. Amino acid sequence: CASSESGVGNTIYF.

This clone was picked up one time. J is TRBJ1-5 and V is TRBV4-2; 9 bases are shared with TRBD1. Germline V CDR1 and CDR2: LGHNA, YNFKEQ. CDR3 length: 17 amino acids. V shed 4 bases and J 3 bases; nucleotides not matched to a gene: 10. CDR3 nucleotide sequence: TGTGCCAGCAGCCCTCTTCCCGGGACAGGGTACAATCAGCCCCAGCATTTT. It encodes CASSPLPGTGYNQPQHF.

The V and J genes are TRBV4-1 and TRBJ2-7, with TRBD1 matching 7 bases. The V gene end was trimmed by 4 bases and the J gene end by 0 bases; junction bases not matched to a gene: 6. The CDR3 covers 15 residues. Germline V lookup: CDR1 MGHRA, CDR2 YSYEKL. The CDR3 sequence is CASSRGDRSSYEQYF. In DNA, the CDR3 is TGCGCCAGCAGCCGAGGGGACAGAAGCTCCTACGAGCAGTACTTC.

The V and J genes are TRBV11-2 and TRBJ2-2; 7 bases match TRBD1. The ends lost 1 base at V and 3 bases at J; junction bases unmatched: 2. Germline CDR1 SGHAT, CDR2 FQNNGV. The CDR3 runs to 15 residues. Written as DNA, the CDR3 is TGTGCCAGCAGCTTAGTAGGGGGCTACACCGGGGAGCTGTTTTTT. Its protein is CASSLVGGYTGELFF.

Points on this clone: The junction departs from germline at one end; a sequencing error may be responsible. The V call is TRBV7-7, the J call TRBJ2-1; 8 bases are shared with TRBD1. The CDR3 loop spans 16 amino acids. Germline lookup yields CDR1 SSHAT and CDR2 FNYEAQ (reference sequence). The CDR3 region is CASSPNPGTGYNEQFF. The DNA for the CDR3 is TGTGCTAGCAGCCCAAACCCCGGGACAGGCTACAATGAGCAGTTCTTC.

This clone was recorded at least ten times. The chain joins TRBV28 to TRBJ1-5; 9 positions match TRBD1. The CDR3 contains 20 residues. The J segment lost 1 base and the V segment lost 2 bases, leaving 15 bases of the junction unmatched. The germline V gene has CDR1 MDHEN and CDR2 SYDVKM. The DNA of the CDR3 is TGTGCCAGCAGTTTAAGGCCCGGGACAGGGAAGATAAGGAGCAATCAGCCCCAGCATTTT. Residues: CASSLRPGTGKIRSNQPQHF.

The chain uses TRBV5-6 and TRBJ1-6; 9 nucleotides line up with TRBD1. Per the germline V gene, CDR1 is SGHDT and CDR2 is YYEEEE. V was pared by 3 bases and J by 2 bases, with 6 bases of the junction left unmatched. This CDR3 has 17 amino acids. The CDR3 loop is CASSSTGQGTYNSPLHF. In DNA, the CDR3 is TGTGCCAGCAGCTCTACTGGACAGGGGACCTATAATTCACCCCTCCACTTT.

The rearrangement joins TRBV2 to TRBJ1-3, with 7 bases matching TRBD1. Germline CDR1 SNHLY, CDR2 FYNNEI. The trim removed 3 bases at V and 4 bases at J, leaving 6 bases unmatched. The length of the CDR3 is 15 residues. The CDR3 protein is CASSESGGKGNTIYF. CDR3 DNA: TGTGCCAGCAGTGAGTCAGGGGGGAAAGGAAACACCATATATTTT.

This chain links TRBV20-1 with TRBJ2-1; D is uncertain. The V end was cut by 6 bases, the J end by 9 bases, with 12 bases between. This CDR3 has 11 amino acids. CDR1 and CDR2 (germline): DFQATT, SNEGSKA (reference sequence). CDR3 nucleotide sequence: TGCAGTGCCCCCAGCCAGATTGAGCAGTTCTTC. Translation gives CSAPSQIEQFF.

The sample holds many counts of this clone. The V gene is TRBV10-3, the J gene TRBJ1-1; TRBD1 agrees at 7 bases. The V and J ends lost 2 bases and 5 bases, in that order; junction bases with no gene match: 8. Germline values: CDR1 ENHRY, CDR2 SYGVKD. The CDR3 runs 15 residues. CDR3 sequence reads: CAISEIAGGRTEAFF. The CDR3 region has the DNA TGTGCCATCAGTGAGATTGCAGGGGGTAGGACTGAAGCTTTCTTT.

The chain carries TRBV9 and TRBJ1-1, with D unresolved. V gave up 3 bases and J gave up 4 bases, with 10 bases separating them. Looked up from germline, CDR1 is SGDLS and CDR2 is YYNGEE. This CDR3 has 13 amino acids. CDR3 bases: TGTGCCAGCAGCGCTATGTTAACCACTGAAGCTTTCTTT. Translating gives CASSAMLTTEAFF.

The chain is built from TRBV5-4 and TRBJ1-2, with D uncertain. CDR1 SGHNT and CDR2 YYREEE come from the germline V gene (reference sequence). The germline V and J ends were trimmed by 0 bases and 7 bases, with 13 bases remaining between them. The CDR3 extends over 14 amino acids. CDR3 sequence: CASSLASVLGGYTF. CDR3 coding DNA: TGTGCCAGCAGCTTGGCTTCGGTTTTAGGTGGCTACACCTTC. Variable domain in full (rest from reference TRBV5-4 and TRBJ1-2): ETGVTQSPTHLIKTRGQQVTLRCSSQSGHNTVSWYQQALGQGPQFIFQYYREEENGRGNFPPRFSGLQFPNYSSELNVNALELDDSALYLCASSLASVLGGYTFGSGTRLTVV.

In nucleotides, the CDR3 is TGTGCCAGCTCAGCGAACCAGGGGAGGGAGGTTGAAGCTTTCTTT. This sequence encodes CASSANQGREVEAFF. The chain has TRBV18 and TRBJ1-1, with a tentative D call TRBD1 (6 bases). There are 15 residues in the CDR3. The V gene's germline CDR1 is KGHSH and CDR2 LQKENI. V lost 5 bases and J 7 bases, leaving 20 bases between the germline ends.

CDR3 nucleotide sequence: TGTGCCAGCAGCTGGGGCGACTACACAGATACGCAGTATTTT. This sequence encodes CASSWGDYTDTQYF. This rearrangement joins TRBV5-4 to TRBJ2-3; D tentatively reads TRBD1 or TRBD2 (5 bases each). Trimming pared 3 bases from V and 2 bases from J, leaving 10 bases between. CDR3 length equals 14 residues. Germline CDR1 and CDR2: SGHNT and YYREEE (reference sequence).

CDR3 DNA: TGTGCCAGCAGTAGGGGACAGGGTGGCTACACCTTC. The encoded protein is CASSRGQGGYTF. This sequence joins TRBV6-5 and TRBJ1-2, with 9 positions matching TRBD1. Per germline, CDR1 MNHEY and CDR2 SVGAGI. The CDR3 consists of 12 residues. V dropped 5 bases and J dropped 7; count of bases not matched to a gene: 2.

This clone was counted a few times. This rearrangement joins TRBV2 to TRBJ1-4; possibly TRBD1 for D (5 bases). This CDR3 contains 14 residues. The V and J ends lost 6 bases and 0 bases respectively, with 8 bases between them. The germline CDR1 and CDR2 sequences are SNHLY and FYNNEI. The CDR3 bases are TGTGCCAGCAGGGGGCAAACAACTAATGAAAAACTGTTTTTT. Protein product: CASRGQTTNEKLFF.

V is TRBV2 and J is TRBJ2-1; 8 positions agree with TRBD2. The CDR3 extends over 14 amino acids. Trimming cost V 7 bases and J 10 bases; bases outside gene matches: 12. Germline V gene data show CDR1 as SNHLY and CDR2 as FYNNEI. CDR3 sequence reads: CASTSSGGPGEQFF. The CDR3 region has the DNA TGTGCCAGCACTTCTTCGGGAGGGCCAGGGGAGCAGTTCTTC. The variable domain in full, with the rest retrieved from reference TRBV2 and TRBJ2-1, is EPEVTQTPSHQVTQMGQEVILRCVPISNHLYFYWYRQILGQKVEFLVSFYNNEISEKSEIFDDQFSVERPDGSNFTLKIRSTKLEDSAMYFCASTSSGGPGEQFFGPGTRLTVL.

As concerns this clone: Other DNA variants within this sample encode the same CDR3. The gene calls are TRBV5-1 and TRBJ2-5; 12 bases fit TRBD2. There are 15 residues in the CDR3. The germline CDR1 and CDR2 sequences are SGHRS and YFSETQ. V shed 0 bases and J 3 bases; nucleotides not matched to a gene: 0. The CDR3 sequence is CASSLGTSGKETQYF. The CDR3 DNA reads TGCGCCAGCAGCTTGGGGACTAGCGGGAAAGAGACCCAGTACTTC.

This chain joins TRBV7-2 and TRBJ2-7; no clear D. Per the germline V gene, CDR1 is SGHTA and CDR2 is FQGNSA. The CDR3 length is 14 residues. V shed 5 bases and J shed 0 bases, with 11 bases lying between them. The CDR3 DNA is TGTGCCAGCAGCCCTGCATCCAGCTCCTACGAGCAGTACTTC. As protein: CASSPASSSYEQYF.

This clone has only a few counts. The chain carries TRBV14 and TRBJ1-6; D is ambiguous. This CDR3 is built from 15 residues. From germline, CDR1 is SGHDN and CDR2 FVKESK. With 1 base removed from V and 7 bases from J, the gap between germline ends came to 11 bases. For the CDR3, the DNA is TGTGCCAGCAGCCAAGGGTCCGGGAGGAATTCACCCCTCCACTTT. Protein product: CASSQGSGRNSPLHF.

The chain couples TRBV23-1 to TRBJ2-7; the D gene is possibly TRBD2 (6 bases). TRBV23-1 is an ORF for which the function is uncertain. The V gene lost 2 bases and the J gene lost 2 bases, with 10 bases spanning the gap. This CDR3 is 14 amino acids long. CDR3 DNA: TGCGCCAGCAGTCAAGGAGGGGTTACCTACGAGCAGTACTTC. Translation: CASSQGGVTYEQYF.